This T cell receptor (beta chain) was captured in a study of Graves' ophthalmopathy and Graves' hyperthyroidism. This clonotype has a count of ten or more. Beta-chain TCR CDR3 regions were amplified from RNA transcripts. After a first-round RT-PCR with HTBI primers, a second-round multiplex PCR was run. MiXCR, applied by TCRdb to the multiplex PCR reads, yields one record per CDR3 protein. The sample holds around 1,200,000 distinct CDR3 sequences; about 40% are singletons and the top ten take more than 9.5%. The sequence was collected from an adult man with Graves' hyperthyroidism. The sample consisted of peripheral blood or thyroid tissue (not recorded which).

As DNA, the CDR3 is TGCGCCAGCAGCCAGGGACAGGGGTTCGAAGCTTTCTTT. It translates to CASSQGQGFEAFF. The rearrangement links TRBV4-1 to TRBJ1-1; 10 bases align to TRBD1. From germline, CDR1 is MGHRA and CDR2 YSYEKL. The CDR3 length is 13 residues. Unmatched junction bases numbered 3, after V lost 3 bases and J lost 8 bases.